A single sample gave rise to the 27 T cell receptor beta chains below, sequenced in a study of post-analysis software for immune sequencing data (dated by TCRdb to between 2014 and 2017). General findings and caveats noted by the study authors: Roughly 5 TRBV segments, including TRBV5-6, TRBV5-1 and TRBV20-1, were significantly more frequent in patients than controls.

The antigens for these receptors are not known. Library prep was done by PCR. The sequencer listed for this sample is Illumina HiSeq 2500. To reduce PCR and sequencing biases, unique molecular identifiers were built into the TCR beta cDNA libraries. Using fastp at Q25 and MiXCR, TCRdb reprocessed the public reads and kept productive beta chains. Rows matching on CDR3 protein sequence are summarized as one entry with the most common DNA and genes. The sample table shows 820,000 or so distinct CDR3 sequences, and approximately 53% are seen once. The top ten hold approximately 4.4% of the sample. The specimen was blood. All receptors come from a girl under 18 with multiple sclerosis.

This chain joins TRBV11-2 and TRBJ2-3; a possible D gene is TRBD2 (6 bases). Germline V gives CDR1 SGHAT, CDR2 FQNNGV. CDR3 length equals 11 residues. V dropped 8 bases and J dropped 6 bases, with 9 bases sitting between them. The CDR3 spells CASGDWDTQYF. The DNA for the CDR3 is TGTGCCAGCGGGGACTGGGATACGCAGTATTTT.

The V call is TRBV5-1, the J call TRBJ2-7; the match to TRBD1 covers 11 bases. Per the germline V gene, CDR1 is SGHRS and CDR2 is YFSETQ. The CDR3 is 15 residues long. J gave up 5 bases and V 3 bases, and 7 bases lay outside the gene matches. DNA for the CDR3: TGCGCCAGCAGCTCGACCGGACAGGGGGCACACGAGCAGTACTTC. Translating gives CASSSTGQGAHEQYF.

The chain employs TRBV27 and TRBJ2-5, with 7 bases aligning to TRBD1. The CDR3 is 14 residues long. J was trimmed by 0 bases and V by 5 bases; bases with no gene match: 3. CDR1 and CDR2 from the germline V gene are MNHEY and SMNVEV (reference sequence). The CDR3 loop reads CASSLQGYQETQYF. CDR3 in DNA: TGTGCCAGCAGTCTACAGGGGTACCAAGAGACCCAGTACTTC.

V usage is TRBV15 and J usage is TRBJ2-3; 13 nucleotides agree with TRBD2. The germline CDR1 and CDR2 sequences are LNHNV and YYDKDF (reference sequence). With V trimmed by 4 bases and J by 8 bases, 6 bases remained unmatched. There are 15 residues in the CDR3. CDR3 in DNA: TGTGCCACCAGCAAGACTAGCGGGAGGTTTTTTACGCAGTATTTT. This sequence encodes CATSKTSGRFFTQYF.

The chain links TRBV12-3 or TRBV12-4 to TRBJ2-7; maybe TRBD2 (6 bases). The CDR3 sequence is 14 residues long. V lost 3 bases to trimming and J lost 6 bases, with 15 bases between them. The CDR3 DNA follows: TGTGCCAGCAGTTTGACAGTCTTCGGGGGCGAGCAGTACTTC. Translated, it gives CASSLTVFGGEQYF.

V is TRBV5-1 and J is TRBJ2-3; TRBD1 might be the D (6 bases). V shed 2 bases and J shed 4 bases, with 11 bases lying between them. This CDR3 has 14 residues. Germline assignment: CDR1 SGHRS and CDR2 YFSETQ. The CDR3 DNA reads as TGCGCCAGCAGCTTACAGGGACAAGCAGATACGCAGTATTTT. Translation gives CASSLQGQADTQYF. Full variable domain (rest looked up from reference TRBV5-1 and TRBJ2-3): KAGVTQTPRYLIKTRGQQVTLSCSPISGHRSVSWYQQTPGQGLQFLFEYFSETQRNKGNFPGRFSGRQFSNSRSEMNVSTLELGDSALYLCASSLQGQADTQYFGPGTRLTVL.

This clonotype was counted a few times. The V call is TRBV12-3 or TRBV12-4, the J call TRBJ2-7; possible D gene TRBD1, 6 bases. CDR3 length equals 15 residues. With 5 bases removed from V and 3 bases from J, the gap between germline ends came to 17 bases. The CDR3 sequence: CASSSFGAGVYEQYF. The CDR3 bases are TGTGCCAGCAGTAGCTTCGGGGCAGGGGTCTACGAGCAGTACTTC.

The chain joins TRBV20-1 to TRBJ2-5; 11 bases are shared with TRBD2. Near its end, the DNA agrees better with TRBJ2-7, so the J call may be wrong. The CDR3 contains 16 residues. Germline lookup yields CDR1 DFQATT and CDR2 SNEGSKA (reference sequence). In DNA, the CDR3 is TGCAGTGCTAGATCCAATCTAGCGGGAGGAACCTACGAGCAGTACTTC. Protein sequence: CSARSNLAGGTYEQYF.

In its sample, this clonotype was seen a few times. V and J are TRBV20-1 and TRBJ2-1, with D hard to call. Trimming shortened V by 1 base and J by 1 base, and 14 bases separated the two germline ends. This CDR3 comprises 16 residues. From germline, CDR1 is DFQATT and CDR2 SNEGSKA (reference sequence). CDR3 sequence: CSARATVGFSYNEQFF. In nucleotides, the CDR3 is TGCAGTGCTAGAGCCACAGTGGGTTTTTCCTACAATGAGCAGTTCTTC.

The gene calls are TRBV30 and TRBJ1-2; D uncertain. The V and J ends lost 2 bases and 2 bases respectively, with 9 bases between them. This CDR3 spans 13 amino acids. The V gene's germline CDR1 is GTSNPN and CDR2 SVGIG (reference sequence). The CDR3 DNA reads as TGTGCCTGGAGTCCAACCCCCAACTATGGCTACACCTTC. Its translation: CAWSPTPNYGYTF.

The gene calls are TRBV18 and TRBJ2-5; 8 bases fit TRBD1. The assigned J gene may be wrong: the sequence end matches TRBJ2-7 better. From germline, CDR1 is KGHSH and CDR2 LQKENI. The CDR3 runs 14 residues. The CDR3 reads CASSPLPGGGEQYF. CDR3 DNA sequence: TGTGCCAGCTCACCACTGCCAGGGGGCGGCGAGCAGTACTTC.

The chain recombines TRBV2 with TRBJ2-7; 11 bases line up with TRBD1. V was pared by 6 bases and J by 2 bases, with 6 bases of the junction left unmatched. Germline V gene data show CDR1 as SNHLY and CDR2 as FYNNEI. CDR3 length: 15 amino acids. The CDR3 loop reads CASRVGTGGAYEQYF. The CDR3 DNA sequence: TGTGCCAGCAGGGTAGGGACAGGGGGGGCCTACGAGCAGTACTTC.

The chain joins TRBV4-1 to TRBJ2-6; D ambiguous. With 0 bases removed from V and 4 bases from J, the gap between germline ends came to 10 bases. Germline values: CDR1 MGHRA, CDR2 YSYEKL. The CDR3 is 16 residues long. In nucleotides, the CDR3 is TGCGCCAGCAGCCAAGATGATCTGGGCGGGGCCAACGTCCTGACTTTC. The encoded protein is CASSQDDLGGANVLTF.

The chain has TRBV6-5 and TRBJ2-7, with D perhaps TRBD1 (6 bases). Germline values: CDR1 MNHEY, CDR2 SVGAGI. This CDR3 is 13 amino acids long. V lost 5 bases, J lost 5 bases, and 13 bases lay in between. The CDR3 coding sequence is TGTGCCAGCAGTCCCGGACAGAGAAACGAGCAGTACTTC. Translated, it gives CASSPGQRNEQYF.

V and J are TRBV5-5 and TRBJ2-7; the match to TRBD1 covers 8 bases. Trimming cost V 0 bases and J 2 bases; bases outside gene matches: 13. This CDR3 has 18 residues. In germline, CDR1 is SGHKS, CDR2 YYEKEE (reference sequence). The CDR3 spells CASSLGTGGRLITYEQYF. CDR3 sequence (DNA): TGTGCCAGCAGCTTGGGTACAGGGGGACGGCTCATAACCTACGAGCAGTACTTC.

The chain recombines TRBV5-1 with TRBJ1-2; possible D gene TRBD1, 5 bases. Germline V gene sequence: CDR1 SGHRS, CDR2 YFSETQ. The CDR3 is made up of 15 amino acids. Trimming took off 0 bases at V and 3 bases at J, with 12 bases between the two ends. The CDR3 reads CASSLAQEGHYGYTF. The CDR3 nucleotides are TGCGCCAGCAGCTTGGCACAGGAGGGCCACTATGGCTACACCTTC.

The chain's CDR3 is CASSLFRAGGYSYEQYF. The CDR3 nucleotides read TGTGCCAGCAGTTTATTTCGAGCGGGAGGTTACTCATACGAGCAGTACTTC. The rearrangement uses TRBV12-3 or TRBV12-4 and TRBJ2-7; 9 nucleotides agree with TRBD2. The V gene end was trimmed by 2 bases and the J gene end by 4 bases; junction bases not matched to a gene: 12. The CDR3 runs to 17 residues.

Notes on this clonotype: Mismatch with germline at one junction end may stem from a read error. The chain uses TRBV9 and TRBJ2-3; possibly TRBD2 for D (7 bases). This CDR3 has 17 residues. Germline V gene lookup returns CDR1 SGDLS and CDR2 YYNGEE. The CDR3 DNA reads TGTGCCAGCAGCGTAGTACCCCGCGGGGGCGGGGGAGATATGCAGTATTTT. As protein: CASSVVPRGGGGDMQYF. The full variable domain, with the rest looked up from reference TRBV9 and TRBJ2-3, is DSGVTQTPKHLITATGQRVTLRCSPRSGDLSVYWYQQSLDQGLQFLIQYYNGEERAKGNILERFSAQQFPDLHSELNLSSLELGDSALYFCASSVVPRGGGGDMQYFGPGTRLTVL.

The V and J genes are TRBV6-1 and TRBJ2-6, with D maybe TRBD1 (6 bases). CDR3 length equals 18 residues. The V end lost 6 bases, the J end lost 1 base, and 19 bases lay between the germline ends. Germline loops: CDR1 MNHNS, CDR2 SASEGT. The CDR3 nucleotides are TGTGCCAGCAGGGTGACAGGTCCCAATCCTTCTGGGGCCAACGTCCTGACTTTC. Protein sequence: CASRVTGPNPSGANVLTF.

The chain uses TRBV15 and TRBJ2-5; TRBD1 or TRBD2 may be the D gene (5 bases each). The CDR3 totals 16 residues. V lost 1 base and J 11 bases, leaving 23 bases between the germline ends. The germline gives CDR1 LNHNV, CDR2 YYDKDF (reference sequence). Written as DNA, the CDR3 is TGTGCCACCAGCAGAGGGAACCTAATAGGGGTTGGGGAGCAGTACTTC. It codes for CATSRGNLIGVGEQYF.

The genes are TRBV29-1 and TRBJ2-1; D could derive from TRBD1 or TRBD2 (5 bases each). Trimming took 6 bases from V and 2 from J, leaving 14 bases between them. Germline V gives CDR1 SQVTM, CDR2 ANQGSEA. The CDR3 contains 14 residues. CDR3 bases: TGCAGCGTGTCCGGGACGAGCCCCTACAATGAGCAGTTCTTC. Protein sequence: CSVSGTSPYNEQFF.

The chain combines TRBV5-1 with TRBJ2-3, with D possibly being TRBD2 (5 bases). This CDR3 region has 14 residues. The germline CDR1 and CDR2 sequences are SGHRS and YFSETQ. With 7 bases removed from V and 3 bases from J, the gap between germline ends came to 15 bases. CDR3 loop: CASATGRETDTQYF. CDR3 nucleotide sequence: TGCGCCAGCGCAACGGGAAGGGAGACAGATACGCAGTATTTT.

CDR3 coding DNA: TGCAGTGCTAGAGGGAGGGGCCTCAACTACGAGCAGTACTTC. This codes for CSARGRGLNYEQYF. This rearrangement joins TRBV20-1 to TRBJ2-7, with D possibly TRBD2 on 6 matching bases. The germline CDR1 and CDR2 sequences are DFQATT and SNEGSKA (reference sequence). Trimming took 1 base from V and 3 from J, leaving 13 bases between them. This CDR3 has 14 residues.

This clonotype was recorded a few times. This chain joins TRBV6-6 and TRBJ2-7; 7 positions agree with TRBD2. The CDR3 has 14 amino acids. Germline assignment: CDR1 MNHNY and CDR2 SVGAGI (reference sequence). The trim removed 3 bases at V and 1 base at J, leaving 3 bases unmatched. The CDR3 region has the DNA TGTGCCAGCAGTTATCCAGCGGGGTCCTACGAGCAGTACTTC. Its translation is CASSYPAGSYEQYF.

This clonotype appeared a single time. The chain couples TRBV6-6 to TRBJ2-1, with 7 bases fitting TRBD1. Trimming removed 11 bases from V and 8 bases from J; junction bases left unmatched: 12. The CDR3 runs to 13 residues. Germline assignment: CDR1 MNHNY and CDR2 SVGAGI (reference sequence). The CDR3 region is CAGRDSSVHEQFF. The CDR3 nucleotides read TGTGCCGGCCGGGACAGCTCTGTGCATGAGCAGTTCTTC.

This clonotype has a handful of counts. The rearrangement uses TRBV10-3 and TRBJ1-1, with D tentatively TRBD1 (6 bases). V lost 4 bases to trimming and J lost 6 bases, with 15 bases between them. CDR1 is ENHRY, CDR2 SYGVKD, per germline. CDR3 length equals 14 residues. The CDR3 coding sequence is TGTGCCATCAGTGTAACAGGGAGGTTGGCTGAAGCTTTCTTT. This gives the protein CAISVTGRLAEAFF.

This clonotype was detected only once. This sequence joins TRBV5-1 and TRBJ1-1, with D possibly matching TRBD1 (5 bases). Germline V gene sequence: CDR1 SGHRS, CDR2 YFSETQ. Trimming took 1 base from V and 4 from J, leaving 11 bases between them. The CDR3 is 14 amino acids. In DNA form, the CDR3 reads TGCGCCAGCAGCTTGCCCCAGGGAGGCACTGAAGCTTTCTTT. This translates into CASSLPQGGTEAFF.